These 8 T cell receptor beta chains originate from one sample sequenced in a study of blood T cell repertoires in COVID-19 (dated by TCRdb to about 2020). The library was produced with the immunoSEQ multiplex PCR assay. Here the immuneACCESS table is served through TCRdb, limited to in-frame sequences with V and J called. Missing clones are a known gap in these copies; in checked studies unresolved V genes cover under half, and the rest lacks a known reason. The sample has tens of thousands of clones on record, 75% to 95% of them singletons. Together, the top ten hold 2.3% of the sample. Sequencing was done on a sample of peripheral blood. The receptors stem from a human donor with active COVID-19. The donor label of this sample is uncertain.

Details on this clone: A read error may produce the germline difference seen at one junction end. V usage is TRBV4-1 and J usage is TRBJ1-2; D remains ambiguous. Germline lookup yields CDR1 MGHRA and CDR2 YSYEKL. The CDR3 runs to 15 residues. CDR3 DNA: TGCGCCAGCAGCCTCCAACCGGGAGGTAACTCTGGCTACACCTTC. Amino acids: CASSLQPGGNSGYTF.

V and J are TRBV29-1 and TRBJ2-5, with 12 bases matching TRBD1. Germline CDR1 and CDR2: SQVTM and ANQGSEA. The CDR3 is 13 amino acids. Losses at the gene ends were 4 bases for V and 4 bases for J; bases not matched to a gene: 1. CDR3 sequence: CSVGDRGRETQYF. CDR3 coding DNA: TGCAGCGTTGGGGACAGGGGGCGAGAGACCCAGTACTTC.

The DNA of the CDR3 is TGTGCCAGCTCACCACTTCCCCCAGGGAGGGCCTACGAGCAGTACTTC. Amino acids: CASSPLPPGRAYEQYF. The V gene is TRBV18, the J gene TRBJ2-7; 7 bases are a match to TRBD2. Germline V CDR1 and CDR2: KGHSH, LQKENI. Germline trimming cut 1 base from V and 2 bases from J; bases unmatched to any gene: 8. This CDR3 is built from 16 residues.

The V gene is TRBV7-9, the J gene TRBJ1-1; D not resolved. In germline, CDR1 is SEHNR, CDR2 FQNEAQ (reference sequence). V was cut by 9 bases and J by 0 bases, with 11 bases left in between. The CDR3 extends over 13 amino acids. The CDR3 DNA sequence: TGTGCCAGTAACTACCGTTTGAACACTGAAGCTTTCTTT. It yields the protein CASNYRLNTEAFF.

The CDR3 DNA follows: TGTGCCAGTAGTATAGATCGAGAAGAAAAACTGTTTTTT. Amino acids: CASSIDREEKLFF. The chain links TRBV19 to TRBJ1-4, with no clear D. CDR1 and CDR2 (germline): LNHDA, SQIVND (reference sequence). The V end was cut by 0 bases, the J end by 8 bases, with 7 bases between. This CDR3 has 13 residues.

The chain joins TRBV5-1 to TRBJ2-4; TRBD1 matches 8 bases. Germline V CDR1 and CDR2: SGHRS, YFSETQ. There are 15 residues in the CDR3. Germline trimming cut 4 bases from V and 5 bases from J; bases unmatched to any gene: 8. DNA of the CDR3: TGCGCCAGCAGCCTGGCGACAGGGGCGCAAAACATTCAGTACTTC. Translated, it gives CASSLATGAQNIQYF.

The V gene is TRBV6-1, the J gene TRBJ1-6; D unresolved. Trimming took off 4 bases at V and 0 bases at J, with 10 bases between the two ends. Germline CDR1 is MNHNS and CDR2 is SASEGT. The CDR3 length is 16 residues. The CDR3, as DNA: TGTGCCAGCAGTGGGTTTGGGAGCTCCTATAATTCACCCCTCCACTTT. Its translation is CASSGFGSSYNSPLHF.

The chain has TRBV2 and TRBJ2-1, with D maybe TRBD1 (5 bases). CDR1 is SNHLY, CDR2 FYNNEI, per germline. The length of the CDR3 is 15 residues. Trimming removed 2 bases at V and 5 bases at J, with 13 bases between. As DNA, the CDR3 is TGTGCCAGCAGTGAAAGGCAGGTAGGGGACAATGAGCAGTTCTTC. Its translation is CASSERQVGDNEQFF.